This paragraph covers one TCR beta chain sequence. Its antigen target is currently unknown. It has no much larger one-base neighbor in the sample; base qualities were not kept. This sample stems from a study of PD-L1 blockade in urothelial cancer (dated 2017 in TCRdb). Regarding the complete study: Therapy was started at some point between 2013 and 2015 for all patients, and atezolizumab 1,200 mg was administered intravenously every 3 weeks. About 90% of the 29 patients were males with bladder-origin urothelial cancer, and about 65% of the 29 reported a prior smoking history. Patients had an ECOG performance status of 0 or 1 and had received between 0 and 3 prior chemotherapy regimens. Blood samples were analyzed 3 weeks after the start of treatment (second dose) and 6 weeks after the start of treatment. Blood samples gave a median of around 130,000 T cells and approximately 80,000 unique TCRs, with a median clonality of approximately 0.08. Somatic, immune and clinical correlates of response to PD-L1 blockade with atezolizumab in urothelial cancer were the focus of an exploratory multi-omic analysis. Pretreatment tumor samples and matched peripheral blood, collected serially before and after atezolizumab treatment, underwent TCR sequencing. Progression-free survival longer than 6 months counted as durable clinical benefit, and TCR features were additionally tested against both progression-free and overall survival. In the same patients, whole exome sequencing and RNA sequencing of pretreatment tumors were performed in addition to TCR sequencing. Fewer than ten patients reached durable clinical benefit, while 15 to 20 patients did not. Pretreatment blood TCR-seq was available for about 30 patients, at least one posttreatment blood collection was obtained for about 25 patients, and tumor TCR-seq was available for about 25 patients. The study at large found these results: Patients with durable benefit showed greater expansion of tumor-associated TCR clones in peripheral blood 3 weeks after starting treatment (n of about 20, p = 0.022). Small sample size (n ≈ 30) and many exploratory analyses mean the results are intended to be hypothesis-generating. Improved progression-free and overall survival was found to be associated with pretreatment peripheral blood TCR clonality below the median.

The CDR3 covers 14 residues, taking in both the cysteine and the phenylalanine. The DNA shown is the 42-base CDR3, in frame from base 1. The V and J ends are trimmed by 3 bases and 5 bases, leaving 14 bases between them. Per the germline V gene, SGHRS is the CDR1 and YFSETQ is the CDR2. Synthetic TCR analog templates were spiked into each PCR so that absolute template abundance could be estimated from read counts. TCRbeta CDR3 regions were amplified from genomic DNA with bias-controlled V and J gene primers using the immunoSEQ assay. Sequencing of rearranged TCRbeta segments was performed at approximately 20X coverage. In the paper's pipeline: Sequencing errors were corrected by clustering, and CDR3s were annotated against IMGT so that V, D and J genes could be assigned. Downstream analyses used only productive TCRbeta rearrangements, leaving out any out-of-frame or stop-codon sequences. To compute clonality, Shannon entropy was normalized by the log of the number of unique productive sequences and then subtracted from one. Clones differing between time points or between blood and tumor were identified by Fisher's exact test with Benjamini-Hochberg correction at adjusted p below 0.01. Imported from immuneACCESS, the table was reduced by TCRdb to in-frame sequences with V and J called. These copies leave out some clones; in studies compared against another copy, an unresolved V gene accounts for under half, and the cause of the remainder is not known. That table supplies the V and J calls and clone size; D and trimming were determined from the DNA. This sample comprises about 38,000 clones, 65% to 90% of them detected only once. The top ten clones comprise 24% of the sample.

In light of the paper, this sample's time point label describes: peripheral blood 6 weeks after treatment start. A cohort of about 30 patients with locally advanced or metastatic urothelial carcinoma, treated at Memorial Sloan Kettering on a trial protocol, was included. Peripheral blood mononuclear cells were collected pretreatment and during treatment, with between 1 and 8 total time points obtained per patient. The Qiagen DNeasy Blood extraction kit was used to purify genomic DNA from total PBMCs and tumor samples. Collected pretreatment and during treatment, PBMCs were isolated and stored as previously described.

The sequence is built from TRBV5-1 and TRBJ2-5, and perhaps TRBD2 as D gene, on 5 matching bases. The origin of this receptor is a man between 60 and 70 years old with urothelial cancer. This material consisted of PBMCs, taken around atezolizumab (anti-PD-L1) treatment. The CDR3 region has the sequence CASSYRGFGETQYF. The nucleotide sequence is TGCGCCAGCAGCTATCGAGGGTTTGGTGAGACCCAGTACTTC.